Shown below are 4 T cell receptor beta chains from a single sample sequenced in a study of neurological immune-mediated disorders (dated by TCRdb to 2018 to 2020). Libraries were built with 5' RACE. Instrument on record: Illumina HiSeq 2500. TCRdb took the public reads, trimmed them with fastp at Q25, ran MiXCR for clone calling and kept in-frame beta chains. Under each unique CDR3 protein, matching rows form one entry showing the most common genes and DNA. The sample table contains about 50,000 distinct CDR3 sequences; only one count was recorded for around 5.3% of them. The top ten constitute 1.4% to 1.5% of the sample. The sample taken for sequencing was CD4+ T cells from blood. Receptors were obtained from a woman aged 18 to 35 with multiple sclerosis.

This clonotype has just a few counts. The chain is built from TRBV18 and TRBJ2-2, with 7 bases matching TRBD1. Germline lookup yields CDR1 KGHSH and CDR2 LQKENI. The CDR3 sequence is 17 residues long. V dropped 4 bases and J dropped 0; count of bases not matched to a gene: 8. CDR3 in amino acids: CASSRITGTANTGELFF. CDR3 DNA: TGTGCCAGCTCACGTATAACCGGGACAGCGAACACCGGGGAGCTGTTTTTT. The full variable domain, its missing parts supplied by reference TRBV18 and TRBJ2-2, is NAGVMQNPRHLVRRRGQEARLRCSPMKGHSHVYWYRQLPEEGLKFMVYLQKENIIDESGMPKERFSAEFPKEGPSILRIQQVVRGDSAAYFCASSRITGTANTGELFFGEGSRLTVL.

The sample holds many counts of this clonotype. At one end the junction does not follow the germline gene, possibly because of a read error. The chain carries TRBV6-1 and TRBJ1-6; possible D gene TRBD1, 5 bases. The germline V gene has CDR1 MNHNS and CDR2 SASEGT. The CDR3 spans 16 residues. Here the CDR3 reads CASSKGGDTYDSPLHF. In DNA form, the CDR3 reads TGTGCCAGCAGTAAAGGAGGGGATACCTATGATTCACCCCTCCACTTT.

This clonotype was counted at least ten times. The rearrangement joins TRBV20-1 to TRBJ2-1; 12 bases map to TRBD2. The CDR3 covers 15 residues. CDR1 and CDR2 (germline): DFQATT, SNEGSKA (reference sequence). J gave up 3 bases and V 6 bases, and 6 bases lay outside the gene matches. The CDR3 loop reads CSASTSGRYYNEQFF. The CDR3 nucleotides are TGCAGTGCCTCGACTAGCGGGAGATACTACAATGAGCAGTTCTTC.

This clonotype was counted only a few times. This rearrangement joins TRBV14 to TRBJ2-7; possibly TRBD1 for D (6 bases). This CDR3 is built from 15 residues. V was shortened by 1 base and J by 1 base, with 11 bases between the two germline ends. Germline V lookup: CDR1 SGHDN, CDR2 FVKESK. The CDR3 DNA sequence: TGTGCCAGCAGCCAAGTAGGACAGAAGTCCTACGAGCAGTACTTC. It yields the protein CASSQVGQKSYEQYF.